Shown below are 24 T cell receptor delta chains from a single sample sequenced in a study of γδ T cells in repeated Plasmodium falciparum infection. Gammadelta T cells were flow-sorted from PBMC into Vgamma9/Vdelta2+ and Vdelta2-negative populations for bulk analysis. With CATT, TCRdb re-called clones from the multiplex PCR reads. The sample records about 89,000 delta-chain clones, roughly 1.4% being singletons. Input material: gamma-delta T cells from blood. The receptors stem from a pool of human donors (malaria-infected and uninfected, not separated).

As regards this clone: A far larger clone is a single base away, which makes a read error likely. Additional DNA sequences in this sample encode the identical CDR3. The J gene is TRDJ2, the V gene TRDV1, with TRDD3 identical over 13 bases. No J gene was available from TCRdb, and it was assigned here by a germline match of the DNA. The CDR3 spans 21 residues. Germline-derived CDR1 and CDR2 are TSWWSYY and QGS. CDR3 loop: CALGEVFLDWGIRLLTAQLFF. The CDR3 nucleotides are TGTGCCCTTGGGGAAGTCTTCCTGGACTGGGGGATACGCCTTTTGACAGCACAACTCTTCTTT.

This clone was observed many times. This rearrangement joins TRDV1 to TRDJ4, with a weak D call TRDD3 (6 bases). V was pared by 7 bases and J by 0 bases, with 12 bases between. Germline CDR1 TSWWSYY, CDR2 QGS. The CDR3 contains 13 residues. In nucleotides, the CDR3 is TGTGCTCTTGTCGGGGATGAGGCCAGACCCCTGATCTTT. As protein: CALVGDEARPLIF.

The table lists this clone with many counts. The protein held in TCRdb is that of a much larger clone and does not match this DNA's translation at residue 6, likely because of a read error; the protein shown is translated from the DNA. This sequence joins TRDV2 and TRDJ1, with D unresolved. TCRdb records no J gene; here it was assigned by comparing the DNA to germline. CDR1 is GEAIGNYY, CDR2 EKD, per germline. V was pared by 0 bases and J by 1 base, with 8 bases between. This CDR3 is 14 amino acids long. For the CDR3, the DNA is TGTGCCTGTGACACCAGTACCTGCACCGATAAACTCATCTTT. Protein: CACDTSTCTDKLIF.

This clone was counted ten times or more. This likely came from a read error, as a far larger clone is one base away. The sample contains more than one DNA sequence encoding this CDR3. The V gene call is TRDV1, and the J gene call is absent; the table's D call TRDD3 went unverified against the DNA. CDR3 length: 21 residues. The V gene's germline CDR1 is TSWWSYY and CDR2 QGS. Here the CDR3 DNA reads TGTGCTCTTGGGGGGCACAGAGGTCCTACGCCCTGGGGAGAGTACACCGATAAGCTCATCTTT. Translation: CALGGHRGPTPWGEYTDKLIF.

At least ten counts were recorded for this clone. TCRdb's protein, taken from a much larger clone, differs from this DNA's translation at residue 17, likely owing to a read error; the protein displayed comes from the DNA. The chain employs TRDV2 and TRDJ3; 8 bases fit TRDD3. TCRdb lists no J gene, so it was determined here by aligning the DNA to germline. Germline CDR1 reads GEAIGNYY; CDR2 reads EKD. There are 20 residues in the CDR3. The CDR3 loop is CACDTLSGGTGSWDTRRMFF. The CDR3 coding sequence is TGTGCCTGTGACACCCTTTCTGGGGGAACCGGATCCTGGGACACCCGACGGATGTTTTTC.

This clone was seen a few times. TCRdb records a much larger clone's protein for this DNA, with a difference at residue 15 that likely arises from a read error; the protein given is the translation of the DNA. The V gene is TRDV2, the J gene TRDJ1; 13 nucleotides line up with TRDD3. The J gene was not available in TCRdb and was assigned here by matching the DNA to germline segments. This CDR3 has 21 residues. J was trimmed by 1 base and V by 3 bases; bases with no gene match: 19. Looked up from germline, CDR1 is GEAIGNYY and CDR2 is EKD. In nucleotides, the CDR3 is TGTGCCTGTGACCCTGTACTGGGGGATACGCGCGTACAATCTTCCACCGATAAACTCATCTTT. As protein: CACDPVLGDTRVQSSTDKLIF.

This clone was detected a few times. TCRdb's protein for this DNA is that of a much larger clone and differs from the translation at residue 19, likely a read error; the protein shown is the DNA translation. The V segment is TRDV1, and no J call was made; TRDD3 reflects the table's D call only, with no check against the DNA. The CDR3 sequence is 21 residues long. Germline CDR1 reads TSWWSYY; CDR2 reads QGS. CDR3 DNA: TGTGCTCTTGGGGATCTGGACGGTACTGGGGGATACGTCATATACACCGATAAACCCATCTTT. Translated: CALGDLDGTGGYVIYTDKPIF.

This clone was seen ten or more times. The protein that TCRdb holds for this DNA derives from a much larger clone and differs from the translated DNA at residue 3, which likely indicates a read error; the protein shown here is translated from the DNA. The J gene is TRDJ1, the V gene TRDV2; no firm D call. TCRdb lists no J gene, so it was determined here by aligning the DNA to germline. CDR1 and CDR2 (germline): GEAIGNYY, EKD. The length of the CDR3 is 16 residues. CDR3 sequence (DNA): TGTGCCCGTGACACCATTCTGCGGGAGATCACCGATAAACTCATCTTT. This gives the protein CARDTILREITDKLIF.

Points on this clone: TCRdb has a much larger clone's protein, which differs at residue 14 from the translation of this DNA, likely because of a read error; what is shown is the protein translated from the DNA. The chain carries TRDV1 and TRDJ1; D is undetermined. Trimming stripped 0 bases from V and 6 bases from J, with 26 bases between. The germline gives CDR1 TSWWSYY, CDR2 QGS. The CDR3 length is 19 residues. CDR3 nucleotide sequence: TGTGCTCTTGGGGAACTACCCGAACCGGGGTCCGGGTACGCCAATAAACTCATCTTT. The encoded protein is CALGELPEPGSGYANKLIF.

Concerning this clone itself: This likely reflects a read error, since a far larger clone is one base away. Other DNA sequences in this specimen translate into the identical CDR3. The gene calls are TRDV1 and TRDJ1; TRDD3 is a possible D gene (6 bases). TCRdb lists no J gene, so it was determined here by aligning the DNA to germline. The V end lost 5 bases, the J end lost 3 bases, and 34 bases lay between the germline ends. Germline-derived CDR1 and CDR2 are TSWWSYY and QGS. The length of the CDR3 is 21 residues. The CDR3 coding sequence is TGTGCTCTTGGGCCCAGGCGGCCCCGACTCCGGCGACTGGGAGGTGCCGATAAACTCATCTTT. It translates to CALGPRRPRLRRLGGADKLIF.

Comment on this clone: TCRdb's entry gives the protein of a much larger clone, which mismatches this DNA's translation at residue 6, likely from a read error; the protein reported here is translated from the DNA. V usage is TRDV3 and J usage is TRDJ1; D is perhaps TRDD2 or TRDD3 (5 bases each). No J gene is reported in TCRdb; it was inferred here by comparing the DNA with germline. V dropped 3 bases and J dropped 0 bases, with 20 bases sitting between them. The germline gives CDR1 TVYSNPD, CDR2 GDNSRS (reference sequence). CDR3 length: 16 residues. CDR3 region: CAFLHRGNTYTDKLIF. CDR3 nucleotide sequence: TGTGCCTTCCTTCACCGGGGCAATACGTACACCGATAAACTCATCTTT.

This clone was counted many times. CDR3 in amino acids: CALGSRSTNTRYWGILRDRPLIF. The CDR3 DNA sequence: TGTGCTCTTGGGTCCCGTTCGACGAATACAAGGTACTGGGGGATACTCCGAGACAGACCCCTGATCTTT. The rearrangement joins TRDV1 to TRDJ4, with 12 positions matching TRDD3. Germline matching of the DNA provided the J gene here, since TCRdb leaves it blank. The length of the CDR3 is 23 residues. V was clipped by 5 bases and J by 1 base; unmatched bases: 29. Germline loops: CDR1 TSWWSYY, CDR2 QGS.

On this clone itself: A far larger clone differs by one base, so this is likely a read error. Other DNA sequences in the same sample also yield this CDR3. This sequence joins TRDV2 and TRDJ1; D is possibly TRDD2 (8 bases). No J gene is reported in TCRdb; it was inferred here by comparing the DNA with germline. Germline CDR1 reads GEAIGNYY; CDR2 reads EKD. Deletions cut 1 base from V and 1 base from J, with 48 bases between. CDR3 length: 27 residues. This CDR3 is CACDTKLPTSTGELPPSCDKATDKLIF. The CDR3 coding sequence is TGTGCCTGTGACACTAAACTTCCTACAAGTACTGGGGAACTTCCCCCCTCCTGCGATAAAGCCACCGATAAACTCATCTTT.

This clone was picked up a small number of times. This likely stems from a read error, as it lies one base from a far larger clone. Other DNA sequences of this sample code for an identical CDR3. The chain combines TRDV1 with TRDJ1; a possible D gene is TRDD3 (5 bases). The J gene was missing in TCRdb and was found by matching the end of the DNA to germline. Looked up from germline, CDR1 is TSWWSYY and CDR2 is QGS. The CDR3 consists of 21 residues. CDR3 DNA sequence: TGTGCTCTTGGGGAACTAGCGGTGGCGGGATCCTCAAGGTGGTACACCGACAAACTCATCTTT. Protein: CALGELAVAGSSRWYTDKLIF.

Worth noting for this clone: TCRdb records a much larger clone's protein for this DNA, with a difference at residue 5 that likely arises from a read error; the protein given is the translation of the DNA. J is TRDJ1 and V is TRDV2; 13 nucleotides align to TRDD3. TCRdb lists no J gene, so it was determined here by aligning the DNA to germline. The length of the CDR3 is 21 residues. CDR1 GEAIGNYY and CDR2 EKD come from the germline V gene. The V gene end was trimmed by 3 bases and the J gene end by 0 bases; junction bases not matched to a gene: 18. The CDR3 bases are TGTGCCTGTGACCTTGTACTGGGGGATACGCGCGTACAATCTTACACCGATAAACTCATCTTT. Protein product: CACDLVLGDTRVQSYTDKLIF.

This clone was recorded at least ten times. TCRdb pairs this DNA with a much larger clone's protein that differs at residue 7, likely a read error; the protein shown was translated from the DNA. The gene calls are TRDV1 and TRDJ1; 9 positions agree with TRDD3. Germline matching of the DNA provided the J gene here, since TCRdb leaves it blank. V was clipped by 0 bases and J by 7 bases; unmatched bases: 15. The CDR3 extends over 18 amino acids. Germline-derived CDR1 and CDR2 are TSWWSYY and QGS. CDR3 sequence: CALGELTYWGTPYSKLIF. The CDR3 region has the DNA TGTGCTCTTGGGGAACTGACCTACTGGGGGACCCCCTATAGTAAACTCATCTTT.

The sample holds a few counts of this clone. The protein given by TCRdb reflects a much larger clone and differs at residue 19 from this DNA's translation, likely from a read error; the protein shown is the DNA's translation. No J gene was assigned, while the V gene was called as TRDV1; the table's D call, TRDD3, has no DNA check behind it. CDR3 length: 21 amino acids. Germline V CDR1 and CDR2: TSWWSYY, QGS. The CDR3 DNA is TGTGCTCTTGGGGAACTGGGCCTCCTCCTTCTTACGGGGAGGTACACCGATAAACACATCTTT. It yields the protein CALGELGLLLLTGRYTDKHIF.

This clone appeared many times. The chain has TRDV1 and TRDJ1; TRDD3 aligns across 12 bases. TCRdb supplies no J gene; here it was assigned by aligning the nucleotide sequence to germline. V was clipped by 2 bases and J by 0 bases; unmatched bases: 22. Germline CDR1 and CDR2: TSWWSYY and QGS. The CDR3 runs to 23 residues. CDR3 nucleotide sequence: TGTGCTCTTGGGGAAGCCTCGCCTTCTAAACTCTACTGGGGGATACCCTACACCGATAAACTCATCTTT. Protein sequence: CALGEASPSKLYWGIPYTDKLIF.

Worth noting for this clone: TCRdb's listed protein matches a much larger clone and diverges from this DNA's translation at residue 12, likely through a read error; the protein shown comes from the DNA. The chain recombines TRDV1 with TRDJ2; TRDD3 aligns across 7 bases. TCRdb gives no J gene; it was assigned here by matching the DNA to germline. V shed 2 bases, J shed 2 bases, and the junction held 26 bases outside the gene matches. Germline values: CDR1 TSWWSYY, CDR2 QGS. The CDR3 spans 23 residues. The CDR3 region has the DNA TGTGCTCTTGGGGAAAGGTACTTAGGTTTTCGCCCTCGGATACGATCCTTGACAGCACAACTCTTCTTT. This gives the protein CALGERYLGFRPRIRSLTAQLFF.

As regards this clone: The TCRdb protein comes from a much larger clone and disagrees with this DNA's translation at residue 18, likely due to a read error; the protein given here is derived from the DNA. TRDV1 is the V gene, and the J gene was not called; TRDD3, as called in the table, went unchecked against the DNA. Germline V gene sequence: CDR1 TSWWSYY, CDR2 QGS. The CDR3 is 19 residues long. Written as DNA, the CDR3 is TGTGCTCTTGGGGAACTAATTTCCGACCCGATGGGTGTCCAGGATAAACTCACCTTT. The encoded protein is CALGELISDPMGVQDKLTF.

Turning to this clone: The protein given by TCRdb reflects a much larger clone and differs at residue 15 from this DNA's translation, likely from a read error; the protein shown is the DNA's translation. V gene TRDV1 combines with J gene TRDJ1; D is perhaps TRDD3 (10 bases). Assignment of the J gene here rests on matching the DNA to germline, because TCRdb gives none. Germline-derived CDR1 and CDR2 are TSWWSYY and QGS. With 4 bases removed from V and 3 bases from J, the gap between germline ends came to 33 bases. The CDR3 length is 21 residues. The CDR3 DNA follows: TGTGCTCTTGGGGCCCCTTCCTACGTATCCCTACTGGGGGATGCGGCCGATAAACTCATCTTT. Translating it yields CALGAPSYVSLLGDAADKLIF.

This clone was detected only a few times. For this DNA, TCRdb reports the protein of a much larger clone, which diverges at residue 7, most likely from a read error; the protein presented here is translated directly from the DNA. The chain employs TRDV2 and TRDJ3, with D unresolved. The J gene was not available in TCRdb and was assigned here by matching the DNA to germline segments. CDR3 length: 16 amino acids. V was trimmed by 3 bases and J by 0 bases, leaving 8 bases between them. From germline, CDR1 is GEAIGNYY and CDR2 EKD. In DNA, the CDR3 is TGTGCCTGTGACCCGCGGGGCTCCTGGGACACCCGACAGATGTTTTTC. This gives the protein CACDPRGSWDTRQMFF.

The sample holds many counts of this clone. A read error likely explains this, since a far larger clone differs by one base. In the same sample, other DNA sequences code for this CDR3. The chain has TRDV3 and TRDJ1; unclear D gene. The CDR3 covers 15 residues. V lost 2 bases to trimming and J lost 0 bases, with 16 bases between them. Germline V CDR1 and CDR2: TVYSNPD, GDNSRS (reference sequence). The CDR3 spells CAFPGDNYYTDKLIF. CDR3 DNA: TGTGCCTTTCCGGGTGACAACTACTACACCGATAAACTCATCTTT.

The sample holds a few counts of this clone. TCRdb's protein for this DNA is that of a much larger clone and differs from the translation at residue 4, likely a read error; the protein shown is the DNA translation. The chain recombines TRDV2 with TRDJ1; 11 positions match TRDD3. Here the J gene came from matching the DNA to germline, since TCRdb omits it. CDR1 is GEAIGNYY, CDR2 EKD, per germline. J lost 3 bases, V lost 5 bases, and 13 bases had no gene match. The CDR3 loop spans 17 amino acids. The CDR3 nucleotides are TGTGCCTGTGGCTTGTATGCTGGGGGATACACCCCCGATAAACTCATCTTT. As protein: CACGLYAGGYTPDKLIF.